A selection of T cell receptor beta chains follows, all from one sample in a study of control samples from healthy donors and cancer patients. TCRdb's table, derived via immunoSEQ multiplex PCR, lists solely in-frame clones and lacks some. Of some 200,000 clones detected, around 91% appear once; the ten largest clones hold less than 1.6%. Sequencing was done on a sample of blood. The receptors originated from a woman aged 25-40 years in good health. The conserved cysteine and the conserved F or W are not part of the CDR3 here. The D gene is left open where the match is weak.

CDR3 length,J gene,D gene,V gene,CDR3 protein
12,-,-,TRBV28,ASSLWGGNNEQF
12,TRBJ1-1,TRBD1,TRBV7-3,ASSLGTGVTEAF
14,TRBJ2-1,TRBD2,TRBV3-1/TRBV3-2,ASSQDWWLADNEQF
11,TRBJ1-6,TRBD1,TRBV28,ASRGQSNSPLH
11,TRBJ2-5,TRBD1,TRBV27,ASSRTGVETQY
10,TRBJ1-1,TRBD1,TRBV27,ASSRTGGGAF
13,TRBJ2-5,TRBD2,TRBV9,ASSPTPSGGGTQY
14,TRBJ2-1,TRBD2,TRBV4-1,ASSQGLAGGRAEQF
12,TRBJ2-2,-,TRBV6-5,ASSYSGSIGELF
13,TRBJ2-7,TRBD1,TRBV25-1,ASSETGELGYEQY
13,TRBJ1-6,TRBD1,TRBV7-9,ASQEGAVNNSPLH
14,TRBJ2-1,-,TRBV7-8,ASSLSAKPSAHEQF
12,TRBJ1-1,-,TRBV7-9,ASSFVGMNTEAF
10,TRBJ2-7,-,TRBV3-1/TRBV3-2,ASSQGAASQY
12,TRBJ2-7,-,TRBV30,AWSVPARVVEQY
12,TRBJ2-2,-,TRBV2,ASSSDRNTGELF
13,TRBJ2-1,-,TRBV6-5,ASSPAGPTYNEQF
11,TRBJ2-5,-,TRBV24-1,ATSGGSQETQY
13,TRBJ2-7,-,TRBV21-1,ASSKGAGSSYEQY
13,TRBJ2-3,TRBD2,TRBV6-5,ASRLAGGRTDTQY
12,TRBJ1-3,TRBD1,TRBV19,ASSQTGAGNTIY
12,TRBJ2-3,-,TRBV7-2,ASSLGVSTDTQY
12,TRBJ1-3,-,TRBV19,ASRDGSSGNTIY
12,TRBJ2-2,TRBD2,TRBV7-9,ASSVAGGVGELF
12,TRBJ1-2,-,TRBV7-3,ASSRGPANYGYT
12,TRBJ2-3,-,TRBV5-1,ASSSGTHTDTQY
11,TRBJ2-1,TRBD2,TRBV2,ASRETSGGPQF
9,TRBJ1-4,-,TRBV28,ASSLTEKLF
13,TRBJ2-7,TRBD2,TRBV19,ASSTLAGVTYEQY
11,TRBJ2-7,-,TRBV19,ASSIDGAYEQY
13,TRBJ2-7,TRBD1,TRBV7-2,ASSPRQGISYEQY
9,TRBJ2-1,-,TRBV4-1,ASSQGNEQF
14,TRBJ1-1,-,TRBV28,ASSLSRAGVHTEAF
13,TRBJ1-1,TRBD1,TRBV19,ASRGTGGSNTEAF
13,TRBJ1-1,TRBD1,TRBV2,ASSPIGTGNTEAF
13,TRBJ2-5,-,TRBV11-3,ASSLAGAEQETQY
12,TRBJ1-1,TRBD1,TRBV7-6,ASSSTGQNTEAF
12,TRBJ1-5,-,TRBV11-2,ASSLAGGGQPQH
11,TRBJ1-3,-,TRBV12-3/TRBV12-4,ASSSSAGNTIY
12,TRBJ2-7,-,TRBV5-1,ASSLVAGRDEQY
12,TRBJ2-1,TRBD2,TRBV7-3,ASSVLAGANEQF
13,TRBJ2-1,TRBD2,TRBV5-1,ASSPRGGPYNEQF
13,TRBJ2-3,-,TRBV2,ASSEAGGRGDTQY
15,TRBJ2-1,TRBD2,TRBV5-1,ASSSQPSGLSYNEQF
14,TRBJ2-3,TRBD2,TRBV6-5,ASSSVAGVRADTQY
11,TRBJ2-5,-,TRBV6-2/TRBV6-3,ASSYTRQETQY
10,TRBJ2-1,TRBD2,TRBV19,ASKREGPEQF
12,TRBJ1-1,-,TRBV19,ASSRGLMNTEAF
12,TRBJ2-5,TRBD1,TRBV6-6,ASRSQGNQETQY
15,TRBJ2-3,-,TRBV4-2,ASSQGNREPSTDTQY